This T cell receptor (beta chain) comes out of a study of cytomegalovirus exposure and HLA in healthy donors. Turning to the study itself: HLA-typed donors were the source of around 85 million unique TCRs held in an early data release.

This CDR3 comprises 17 residues. V lost 4 bases, J lost 2 bases, and 18 bases lay in between. Germline V gene lookup returns CDR1 SGHRS and CDR2 YFSETQ. Use of 60 Vbeta and 13 Jbeta primers characterized the PCR. Per the original data handling: The count from a later analysis was roughly 80 million unique TCR beta chains, about 10 million of them shared. Libraries were prepared by immunoSEQ multiplex PCR; TCRdb keeps only in-frame clonotypes and omits some of them. V and J calls and clone size follow that table, whereas D and trimming were derived from the DNA. The table records over 100,000 clones, 70% to 75% of them present only once.

The chain uses TRBV5-1 and TRBJ2-2; tentatively, D is TRBD2 (5 bases). The receptor was isolated from a male donor in good health and CMV-seronegative. The sample was PBMCs. Written as DNA, the CDR3 is TGCGCCAGCAGCCCCGCTCCGATCGGACTCAACACCGGGGAGCTGTTTTTT. Amino acid sequence: CASSPAPIGLNTGELFF. Full variable domain (missing parts from reference TRBV5-1 and TRBJ2-2): KAGVTQTPRYLIKTRGQQVTLSCSPISGHRSVSWYQQTPGQGLQFLFEYFSETQRNKGNFPGRFSGRQFSNSRSEMNVSTLELGDSALYLCASSPAPIGLNTGELFFGEGSRLTVL.